The following is a T cell receptor (beta chain) sequence with its context. As yet, its antigen is unknown. With the Oncomine TCR Beta short-read assay, DNA from cultured CD4+ T cells was sequenced. TCRdb re-called the PCR reads through MiXCR, storing one row per CDR3 protein. The table records some 26,000 distinct CDR3 sequences, 41% of them present only once. This entry comes from a study of vaccination and CD4 T cells after COVID-19. Study details: Overlapping peptides covering the spike proteins of SARS-CoV-2, HCoV-NL63, HCoV-OC43 and HCoV-229E were added to stimulate cells.

Time point: late sampling 161 to 241 days after vaccination in a few convalescent patients. Treatment meaning: approximately 11-day PBMC culture with coronavirus spike peptide pools or control peptides (ViraFEST assay). The ViraFEST method relied on peptide pools to expand antigen-specific T cells, followed by TCR sequencing. About 1.8 million PBMCs went into each well for culture with roughly 10 IU/ml IL-2 and 7.5 to 10 ug/ml peptide pools. The sequencing used CD4+ T cells from blood, cultured in vitro, collected about 7 months after SARS-CoV-2 vaccination. The source is a human donor who had recovered from COVID-19.

The CDR3 sequence: CSAARRAVEKLFF. The CDR3 DNA reads TGCAGTGCGGCGAGGCGTGCAGTTGAAAAACTGTTTTTT. The chain carries TRBV20-1 and TRBJ1-4; no clear D gene. Germline V gene sequence: CDR1 DFQATT, CDR2 SNEGSKA (reference sequence). V gave up 6 bases and J gave up 7 bases, with 15 bases separating them. This CDR3 spans 13 amino acids.